This record looks at one T cell receptor beta chain sequence and its context. Its cognate antigen is unknown. MiXCR, run by TCRdb on the RT-PCR reads, gives a single entry per CDR3 protein. The sample records 650,000 to 800,000 distinct CDR3 sequences, about 15% being singletons. These data are taken from a study of response to subunit inactivated influenza vaccine. Study-level points and caveats: The authors suggested that every seasonal influenza vaccination recruits few new T cells.

The V end lost 0 bases, the J end lost 9 bases, and 21 bases lay between the germline ends. The CDR3 loop spans 17 amino acids. The germline V gene encodes CDR1 SGHTA and CDR2 FQGNSA. This chain joins TRBV7-2 and TRBJ2-1, with D hard to call. The sequencing used PBMCs from blood, collected 14 to 15 days before vaccination. The receptor was derived from a man aged 45-65 years who received an inactivated influenza vaccine. The CDR3 loop reads CASSLAALTSASAEQFF. CDR3 DNA sequence: TGTGCCAGCAGCTTAGCCGCTCTGACGTCTGCATCGGCTGAGCAGTTCTTC.